This passage covers 18 T cell receptor beta chains from one sample sequenced in a study of shared clonotypes between healthy human individuals. The method was immunoSEQ multiplex PCR; TCRdb's version includes in-frame clones alone and lacks a portion of them. The repertoire holds millions of clones, over 85% seen once, with 0.85% to 1.3% in the top ten. Naive CD8 isolation took CD45RO-negative cells positively selected for CCR7 and excluded terminally differentiated effector memory CD45RA+ cells. Sequencing was performed on naive CD8+ T cells sorted from blood. All receptors come from a man aged 18-30 years in good health.

In its sample, this clone was seen a few times. The same CDR3 arises from other DNA sequences in this sample as well. This sequence joins TRBV11-2 and TRBJ2-7; 9 nucleotides agree with TRBD1. Germline trimming cut 1 base from V and 2 bases from J; bases unmatched to any gene: 0. CDR3 size: 14 residues. Germline V gene sequence: CDR1 SGHAT, CDR2 FQNNGV. CDR3 amino acids: CASSLGQGAYEQYF. The CDR3 DNA reads as TGTGCCAGCAGCTTAGGACAGGGGGCCTACGAGCAGTACTTC.

This chain links TRBV7-8 with TRBJ2-5, with D uncertain. Germline V gene sequence: CDR1 SGHVS, CDR2 FQNEAQ. This CDR3 contains 14 residues. The V end lost 1 base, the J end lost 4 bases, and 10 bases lay between the germline ends. In DNA, the CDR3 is TGTGCCAGCAGCTTAGATCCCTTGGGAGAGACCCAGTACTTC. Amino acid sequence: CASSLDPLGETQYF.

The chain joins TRBV5-6 to TRBJ2-2; the D is unclear. This CDR3 is built from 15 residues. Germline loops: CDR1 SGHDT, CDR2 YYEEEE. Between the trimmed V and J ends, which lost 3 bases and 5 bases, there was a span of 14 bases. CDR3 region: CASSWAQHTTGELFF. CDR3 bases: TGTGCCAGCAGCTGGGCACAGCATACTACCGGGGAGCTGTTTTTT.

Details on this clone: The same CDR3 also results from other DNA sequences found in this sample. The chain couples TRBV5-6 to TRBJ2-7, with D maybe TRBD1 (5 bases). Germline V gives CDR1 SGHDT, CDR2 YYEEEE. This CDR3 has 12 amino acids. With 0 bases removed from V and 7 bases from J, the gap between germline ends came to 8 bases. The DNA of the CDR3 is TGTGCCAGCAGCTTGGGCCAGGGTGAGCAGTACTTC. This sequence encodes CASSLGQGEQYF.

The rearrangement links TRBV10-1 to TRBJ2-7, with a tentative D call TRBD2 (6 bases). This CDR3 is built from 15 residues. Between the trimmed V and J ends, which lost 2 bases and 3 bases, there was a span of 14 bases. Germline CDR1 and CDR2: WNHNN and SYGVQD (reference sequence). The CDR3 sequence is CASSEGVADGYEQYF. The DNA of the CDR3 is TGCGCCAGCAGTGAGGGTGTAGCGGATGGCTACGAGCAGTACTTC.

The gene calls are TRBV7-8 and TRBJ1-1; D is unresolved. Germline CDR1 SGHVS, CDR2 FQNEAQ. V was trimmed by 5 bases and J by 2 bases, leaving 12 bases between them. CDR3 length: 14 residues. The CDR3 DNA reads as TGTGCCAGCAGCCTCCAGGTTGCCAACACTGAAGCTTTCTTT. The encoded protein is CASSLQVANTEAFF.

The V gene is TRBV6-1, the J gene TRBJ1-5, with D maybe TRBD1 (5 bases). V was cut by 0 bases and J by 7 bases, with 10 bases left in between. This CDR3 contains 14 residues. Per the germline V gene, CDR1 is MNHNS and CDR2 is SASEGT. The chain's CDR3 is CASSEALRGQPQHF. DNA for the CDR3: TGTGCCAGCAGTGAAGCGCTTCGGGGGCAGCCCCAGCATTTT.

The chain has TRBV5-8 and TRBJ1-5; D is uncertain. Trimming removed 0 bases from V and 4 bases from J, with 14 bases in between. Germline CDR1 is SGHTS and CDR2 is YDEGEE. CDR3 length: 16 amino acids. The CDR3 DNA reads TGTGCCAGCAGCTTGGATCGGTCAGGACCGAATCAGCCCCAGCATTTT. Protein product: CASSLDRSGPNQPQHF.

This clone was counted a single time. CDR3 residues: CASSLISGTGTIALPYF. CDR3 DNA: TGTGCCAGCAGTTTAATTTCGGGGACAGGGACCATCGCCCTGCCGTATTTT. The rearrangement joins TRBV27 to TRBJ2-3; TRBD1 agrees at 9 bases. CDR1 is MNHEY, CDR2 SMNVEV, per germline (reference sequence). The CDR3 length is 17 residues. J was trimmed by 14 bases and V by 2 bases; bases with no gene match: 20.

With respect to this clone: Germline and junction disagree at one end, which may indicate a read error. V gene TRBV9 combines with J gene TRBJ2-7, with 7 bases aligning to TRBD2. The length of the CDR3 is 13 residues. CDR1 SGDLS and CDR2 YYNGEE come from the germline V gene. The CDR3 here is CASGGRESFEQYF. The CDR3 nucleotides read TGTGCCAGTGGTGGGCGGGAGTCCTTCGAGCAGTACTTC.

On this clone itself: Other DNA sequences within the sample encode an identical CDR3. The chain links TRBV19 to TRBJ2-7; D not certain. The CDR3 contains 13 residues. V was pared by 1 base and J by 3 bases, with 7 bases between. Per the germline V gene, CDR1 is LNHDA and CDR2 is SQIVND (reference sequence). The CDR3 is CASSIGLSYEQYF. CDR3 in DNA: TGTGCCAGTAGTATAGGGCTGAGCTACGAGCAGTACTTC.

The CDR3 loop reads CASSPTEGKGAYEQYF. CDR3 DNA: TGTGCCAGCAGTCCAACGGAAGGGAAGGGGGCCTACGAGCAGTACTTC. The V call is TRBV6-6, the J call TRBJ2-7, with D maybe TRBD1 (6 bases). CDR3 size: 16 residues. V gave up 5 bases and J gave up 2 bases, with 19 bases separating them. In germline, CDR1 is MNHNY, CDR2 SVGAGI (reference sequence).

The V and J genes are TRBV7-8 and TRBJ2-7; a possible D gene is TRBD1 (6 bases). This CDR3 comprises 15 residues. V lost 4 bases to trimming and J lost 3 bases, with 16 bases between them. The germline CDR1 and CDR2 sequences are SGHVS and FQNEAQ. CDR3 nucleotide sequence: TGTGCCAGCAGCTCCTATGGGGGCGCGTACTACGAGCAGTACTTC. Translating it yields CASSSYGGAYYEQYF.

This chain joins TRBV12-5 and TRBJ2-2; D gene ambiguous. The germline V gene has CDR1 LGHNT and CDR2 FRNRAP. This CDR3 has 12 residues. The V end was cut by 2 bases, the J end by 7 bases, with 5 bases between. The CDR3 loop reads CASGLWSGELFF. The CDR3 DNA reads TGTGCTAGTGGTTTGTGGAGCGGGGAGCTGTTTTTT.

With respect to this clone: Other DNA sequences in the sample encode the same CDR3. The genes are TRBV2 and TRBJ2-7, with 7 bases identical to TRBD1. Germline trimming cut 5 bases from V and 0 bases from J; bases unmatched to any gene: 1. Germline CDR1 is SNHLY and CDR2 is FYNNEI. CDR3 length equals 13 residues. The CDR3 nucleotides are TGTGCCAGCAGTAGGGACAGCTCCTACGAGCAGTACTTC. Its protein is CASSRDSSYEQYF.

V gene TRBV7-2 combines with J gene TRBJ2-3, with 13 bases matching TRBD2. The V segment lost 4 bases and the J segment 7 bases; nucleotides outside the gene matches: 14. This CDR3 contains 18 residues. CDR1 is SGHTA, CDR2 FQGNSA, per germline. In DNA form, the CDR3 reads TGTGCCAGCAGCTCCCCCACCGGGACTAGCGGGGAATTGAATACGCAGTATTTT. Translation gives CASSSPTGTSGELNTQYF.

This sequence joins TRBV7-9 and TRBJ1-2; TRBD1 matches at 8 bases. The junction had 7 bases not matched to a gene; V was cut back by 0 bases and J by 4 bases. The CDR3 contains 16 residues. Germline CDR1 SEHNR, CDR2 FQNEAQ (reference sequence). CDR3 DNA sequence: TGTGCCAGCAGCTTAGCGGGACAGGAGGCGGGCTATGGCTACACCTTC. It codes for CASSLAGQEAGYGYTF.

The gene calls are TRBV30 and TRBJ1-4, with 10 positions matching TRBD1. CDR3 size: 15 residues. V shed 0 bases, J shed 5 bases, and the junction held 3 bases outside the gene matches. Germline V gene data show CDR1 as GTSNPN and CDR2 as SVGIG (reference sequence). The CDR3 DNA reads TGTGCCTGGAGTGTTTCGGGACAGGGGAATGAAAAACTGTTTTTT. Its protein is CAWSVSGQGNEKLFF.